What follows are 17 T cell receptor beta chains derived from one specimen sequenced in a study of technical replicates of blood from a handful of donors. Sequencing used immunoSEQ multiplex PCR; TCRdb keeps in-frame clones, though not all of them. The sample contains 85,000 to 100,000 clones, approximately 94% of which appear only once. The sequencing input was T cells isolated from PBMCs. These receptors came from a human donor in good health.

The chain combines TRBV6-1 with TRBJ1-6; D not certain. V gave up 4 bases and J gave up 7 bases, with 8 bases separating them. This CDR3 is built from 13 residues. Germline lookup yields CDR1 MNHNS and CDR2 SASEGT. This CDR3 reads CASSVAGNSPLHF. CDR3 DNA sequence: TGTGCCAGCAGTGTGGCGGGAAATTCACCCCTCCACTTT.

The chain joins TRBV5-1 to TRBJ1-1; 10 bases are shared with TRBD1. CDR3 size: 16 residues. Germline-derived CDR1 and CDR2 are SGHRS and YFSETQ. J lost 6 bases, V lost 3 bases, and 11 bases had no gene match. In nucleotides, the CDR3 is TGCGCCAGCAGCTCAGACCTACTGACAGGGGGCTCTGAAGCTTTCTTT. It is translated as CASSSDLLTGGSEAFF.

This chain uses TRBV29-1 with TRBJ1-2; 7 bases are a match to TRBD1. In germline, CDR1 is SQVTM, CDR2 ANQGSEA. Germline trimming cut 4 bases from V and 6 bases from J; bases unmatched to any gene: 11. The CDR3 runs to 14 residues. CDR3 nucleotide sequence: TGCAGCGTTGCGAGGCGTCTCAGGGGGAATGGCTACACCTTC. Protein sequence: CSVARRLRGNGYTF. The full variable domain, its missing parts supplied by reference TRBV29-1 and TRBJ1-2, is SAVISQKPSRDICQRGTSLTIQCQVDSQVTMMFWYRQQPGQSLTLIATANQGSEATYESGFVIDKFPISRPNLTFSTLTVSNMSPEDSSIYLCSVARRLRGNGYTFGSGTRLTVV.

The V gene is TRBV6-5, the J gene TRBJ1-1, with unresolved D. The CDR3 loop spans 13 amino acids. Germline CDR1 reads MNHEY; CDR2 reads SVGAGI. Trimming took off 2 bases at V and 1 base at J, with 5 bases between the two ends. The CDR3 reads CASSYRGNTEAFF. The CDR3 nucleotides are TGTGCCAGCAGTTACCGCGGGAACACTGAAGCTTTCTTT.

V and J are TRBV11-2 and TRBJ2-7; the match to TRBD2 covers 8 bases. Germline values: CDR1 SGHAT, CDR2 FQNNGV. This CDR3 region has 15 residues. V trimming: 4 bases; J trimming: 6 bases; junction bases outside the gene matches: 11. The CDR3 spells CASSWGGMAGGEQYF. The CDR3 nucleotides read TGTGCCAGCAGCTGGGGGGGGATGGCGGGAGGCGAGCAGTACTTC. Combining the CDR3 with reference TRBV11-2 and TRBJ2-7 gives the whole variable domain EAGVAQSPRYKIIEKRQSVAFWCNPISGHATLYWYQQILGQGPKLLIQFQNNGVVDDSQLPKDRFSAERLKGVDSTLKIQPAKLEDSAVYLCASSWGGMAGGEQYFGPGTRLTVT.

The rearrangement links TRBV27 to TRBJ2-7, with 9 positions matching TRBD1. Looked up from germline, CDR1 is MNHEY and CDR2 is SMNVEV (reference sequence). The trim removed 4 bases at V and 2 bases at J, leaving 9 bases unmatched. This CDR3 comprises 16 residues. The CDR3 loop is CASSSPTGGVPYEQYF. CDR3 in DNA: TGTGCCAGCAGTTCTCCAACAGGGGGCGTCCCCTACGAGCAGTACTTC.

This clone has just one count. This sequence joins TRBV6-6 and TRBJ1-3; D gene ambiguous. The CDR3 covers 15 residues. Germline assignment: CDR1 MNHNY and CDR2 SVGAGI (reference sequence). The V end was cut by 0 bases, the J end by 2 bases, with 8 bases between. The CDR3 protein is CASSYSRGTGNTIYF. In nucleotides, the CDR3 is TGTGCCAGCAGTTACTCGCGAGGGACTGGAAACACCATATATTTT.

The V gene is TRBV12-5, the J gene TRBJ2-2, with 9 bases aligning to TRBD2. V was clipped by 0 bases and J by 5 bases; unmatched bases: 13. The germline CDR1 and CDR2 sequences are LGHNT and FRNRAP. The CDR3 covers 19 residues. CDR3 region: CASGLVRFGGGARTGELFF. CDR3 nucleotides: TGTGCTAGTGGTTTGGTACGGTTCGGCGGGGGGGCCCGTACCGGGGAGCTGTTTTTT.

The chain couples TRBV7-2 to TRBJ2-7; maybe TRBD1 (5 bases). This CDR3 has 14 residues. Germline loops: CDR1 SGHTA, CDR2 FQGNSA. The ends were cut back, 5 bases at V and 1 base at J, with 12 bases in the middle. The CDR3 sequence: CASSTDRVSYEQYF. The CDR3, as DNA: TGTGCCAGCAGCACAGACAGAGTGTCCTACGAGCAGTACTTC. Complete variable domain (other parts from reference TRBV7-2 and TRBJ2-7): GAGVSQSPSNKVTEKGKDVELRCDPISGHTALYWYRQSLGQGLEFLIYFQGNSAPDKSGLPSDRFSAERTGGSVSTLTIQRTQQEDSAVYLCASSTDRVSYEQYFGPGTRLTVT.

The V and J genes are TRBV7-9 and TRBJ1-1, with a tentative D call TRBD1 (6 bases). The CDR3 length is 15 residues. With 2 bases removed from V and 1 base from J, the gap between germline ends came to 11 bases. Germline V gene lookup returns CDR1 SEHNR and CDR2 FQNEAQ (reference sequence). The CDR3 sequence: CASSLLQGENTEAFF. As DNA, the CDR3 is TGTGCCAGCAGCTTATTACAGGGCGAGAACACTGAAGCTTTCTTT.

The chain has TRBV4-2 and TRBJ2-2; 10 nucleotides line up with TRBD2. Losses at the gene ends were 4 bases for V and 2 bases for J; bases not matched to a gene: 4. Germline loops: CDR1 LGHNA, CDR2 YNFKEQ. CDR3 size: 16 residues. Here the CDR3 reads CASSLGLAANTGELFF. The CDR3 coding sequence is TGTGCCAGCAGCCTTGGACTAGCGGCTAACACCGGGGAGCTGTTTTTT.

The chain has TRBV11-2 and TRBJ1-1; 7 bases map to TRBD1. Per the germline V gene, CDR1 is SGHAT and CDR2 is FQNNGV. Losses at the gene ends were 1 base for V and 1 base for J; bases not matched to a gene: 3. The CDR3 contains 15 residues. CDR3 nucleotide sequence: TGTGCCAGCAGCTTAGTGACAGGGCCGAACACTGAAGCTTTCTTT. Translated, it gives CASSLVTGPNTEAFF.

This rearrangement joins TRBV15 to TRBJ2-1, with 9 bases lining up with TRBD2. J gave up 7 bases and V 7 bases, and 11 bases lay outside the gene matches. The CDR3 sequence is 15 residues long. Germline CDR1 reads LNHNV; CDR2 reads YYDKDF (reference sequence). The CDR3 loop reads CATKPGAGGRNEQFF. Here the CDR3 DNA reads TGTGCCACCAAACCCGGGGCGGGAGGGCGAAATGAGCAGTTCTTC.

The chain is built from TRBV6-4 and TRBJ2-3; maybe TRBD2 (6 bases). The CDR3 is made up of 17 amino acids. Between the trimmed V and J ends, which lost 0 bases and 4 bases, there was a span of 17 bases. CDR1 MRHNA and CDR2 SNTAGT come from the germline V gene. CDR3 in amino acids: CASSDSTSSGGADTQYF. DNA for the CDR3: TGTGCCAGCAGTGACTCTACGTCAAGCGGCGGGGCAGATACGCAGTATTTT.

In this sample, this clone turned up once. The V and J genes are TRBV4-1 and TRBJ1-4; D possibly corresponds to TRBD1 (5 bases). The germline V gene encodes CDR1 MGHRA and CDR2 YSYEKL. V lost 4 bases to trimming and J lost 8 bases, with 20 bases between them. The CDR3 spans 16 residues. The CDR3 nucleotides read TGCGCCAGCAGCCCTGGAACACAGGTACTTAACGAAAAACTGTTTTTT. Translating it yields CASSPGTQVLNEKLFF.

The V call is TRBV9, the J call TRBJ2-5; TRBD1 agrees at 10 bases. Germline values: CDR1 SGDLS, CDR2 YYNGEE. The CDR3 sequence is 14 residues long. V lost 3 bases to trimming and J lost 4 bases; unmatched junction nucleotides: 3. In DNA, the CDR3 is TGTGCCAGCAGCGCGGACAGGGGGGTAGAGACCCAGTACTTC. Encoded protein: CASSADRGVETQYF.

The gene calls are TRBV4-1 and TRBJ2-1; D possibly corresponds to TRBD1 (6 bases). CDR3 length equals 15 residues. Germline V gives CDR1 MGHRA, CDR2 YSYEKL. V was trimmed by 1 base and J by 7 bases, leaving 14 bases between them. CDR3 sequence: CASSQAPGAENEQFF. The CDR3 nucleotides are TGCGCCAGCAGCCAAGCACCAGGGGCTGAGAATGAGCAGTTCTTC.